The 12 T cell receptor beta chains reported below all come from one sample, sequenced in a study of OX40 agonist ivuxolimab in advanced cancers. Clones were read by immunoSEQ multiplex PCR, and TCRdb kept only the in-frame ones, dropping some. The sample has 78,000 or so clones; more than 85% are singletons. This material consisted of CD4+ or CD8+ T cells sorted from blood, taken in a trial of the OX40 agonist ivuxolimab. Every receptor here comes from an adult with an advanced solid tumor such as melanoma, head and neck, liver or kidney cancer.

This clone appeared a single time. The chain has TRBV27 and TRBJ1-3; 8 bases map to TRBD1. After removal of 6 bases from V and 4 bases from J, the junction contained 5 bases not matched to a gene. CDR1 and CDR2 from the germline V gene are MNHEY and SMNVEV (reference sequence). The CDR3 is 14 residues long. The CDR3 sequence is CASRMTGVGNTIYF. DNA for the CDR3: TGTGCCAGCAGAATGACAGGGGTGGGAAACACCATATATTTT.

The rearrangement links TRBV29-1 to TRBJ2-1, with 7 bases aligning to TRBD2. The CDR3 is 18 residues long. V lost 4 bases to trimming and J lost 4 bases; unmatched junction nucleotides: 19. Germline CDR1 SQVTM, CDR2 ANQGSEA. CDR3 DNA: TGCAGCGTTGGACCCCCCGGAAATCCTAGCGGAACTTACAATGAGCAGTTCTTC. Amino acids: CSVGPPGNPSGTYNEQFF.

The rearrangement joins TRBV9 to TRBJ2-5, with TRBD2 matching 9 bases. This CDR3 contains 17 residues. The germline V gene encodes CDR1 SGDLS and CDR2 YYNGEE. Trimming cost V 3 bases and J 1 base; bases outside gene matches: 10. The CDR3 loop is CASSDGVGGRAQETQYF. DNA for the CDR3: TGTGCCAGCAGCGACGGTGTCGGCGGGAGGGCCCAAGAGACCCAGTACTTC.

V and J are TRBV7-9 and TRBJ1-3, with TRBD1 as a possible D gene (5 bases). Trimming stripped 2 bases from V and 4 bases from J, with 12 bases between. Germline lookup yields CDR1 SEHNR and CDR2 FQNEAQ (reference sequence). The CDR3 has 15 residues. In nucleotides, the CDR3 is TGTGCCAGCAGCTTATTTGCAGGGATAGGAAACACCATATATTTT. Translation gives CASSLFAGIGNTIYF. Supplemented by reference TRBV7-9 and TRBJ1-3, the full variable domain reads DTGVSQNPRHKITKRGQNVTFRCDPISEHNRLYWYRQTLGQGPEFLTYFQNEAQLEKSRLLSDRFSAERPKGSFSTLEIQRTEQGDSAMYLCASSLFAGIGNTIYFGEGSWLTVV.

The J gene is TRBJ2-7, the V gene TRBV30; 14 nucleotides match TRBD2. Germline CDR1 and CDR2: GTSNPN and SVGIG (reference sequence). Losses at the gene ends were 3 bases for V and 5 bases for J; bases not matched to a gene: 15. The CDR3 covers 18 residues. The CDR3 loop reads CAWRAGTSGRSRLNEQYF. In DNA form, the CDR3 reads TGTGCCTGGAGGGCGGGGACTAGCGGGAGATCCAGGTTGAACGAGCAGTACTTC.

The chain joins TRBV6-5 to TRBJ1-2, with 9 bases identical to TRBD1. The V and J ends lost 0 bases and 3 bases, in that order; junction bases with no gene match: 2. Germline CDR1 MNHEY, CDR2 SVGAGI. This CDR3 is 15 amino acids long. The chain's CDR3 is CASSYSTGGYYGYTF. CDR3 nucleotide sequence: TGTGCCAGCAGTTACTCTACAGGGGGCTACTATGGCTACACCTTC.

The chain joins TRBV29-1 to TRBJ2-1, with TRBD1 matching over 7 bases. CDR3 length: 13 residues. Germline V lookup: CDR1 SQVTM, CDR2 ANQGSEA. The trim removed 3 bases at V and 8 bases at J, leaving 7 bases unmatched. The DNA for the CDR3 is TGCAGCGTTGACAGGGGGTTGTACGATGAGCAGTTCTTC. Amino acids: CSVDRGLYDEQFF.

J is TRBJ1-5 and V is TRBV2, with TRBD1 identical over 7 bases. V was pared by 5 bases and J by 2 bases, with 3 bases of the junction left unmatched. The CDR3 has 14 amino acids. The V gene's germline CDR1 is SNHLY and CDR2 FYNNEI. The CDR3 DNA follows: TGTGCCAGCAGTAAAGACAGGGGCAATCAGCCCCAGCATTTT. Protein product: CASSKDRGNQPQHF.

This clone was seen only once. The chain joins TRBV6-5 to TRBJ2-2, with TRBD1 as a possible D gene (6 bases). The CDR3 has 15 amino acids. From germline, CDR1 is MNHEY and CDR2 SVGAGI. With 6 bases removed from V and 2 bases from J, the gap between germline ends came to 13 bases. This CDR3 reads CASRDGTTNTGELFF. For the CDR3, the DNA is TGTGCCAGCAGAGACGGGACAACTAACACCGGGGAGCTGTTTTTT.

The chain has TRBV5-4 and TRBJ2-5; D may be TRBD1 (8 bases). The end of the DNA aligns better with TRBJ2-7, so the J call may be wrong. The CDR3 is made up of 14 amino acids. Per the germline V gene, CDR1 is SGHNT and CDR2 is YYREEE (reference sequence). This CDR3 reads CASSLADREGEQYF. For the CDR3, the DNA is TGTGCCAGCAGCTTGGCGGACAGGGAGGGCGAGCAGTACTTC.

This sequence joins TRBV6-1 and TRBJ1-6, with D maybe TRBD1 (6 bases). CDR1 is MNHNS and CDR2 is SASEGT in the germline V gene. V lost 6 bases and J 10 bases, leaving 16 bases between the germline ends. This CDR3 is 14 amino acids long. CDR3 bases: TGTGCCAGCAGCTCCGACAGGCTGGGGTCACCCCTCCACTTT. Translation: CASSSDRLGSPLHF.

The rearrangement uses TRBV7-9 and TRBJ2-1, with 11 bases that match TRBD2. The V and J ends lost 7 bases and 1 base, in that order; junction bases with no gene match: 15. The CDR3 extends over 19 amino acids. The V gene's germline CDR1 is SEHNR and CDR2 FQNEAQ (reference sequence). The CDR3 DNA is TGTGCCAGCAATCCCGCGGGAGGGACTAGCGGATCTTCCTACAATGAGCAGTTCTTC. This codes for CASNPAGGTSGSSYNEQFF.